The clone carrying this T cell receptor (beta chain) was counted a few times. Antigen specificity is unknown. TCRdb independently ran MiXCR on the 5' RACE reads; one entry per CDR3 protein. The sample carries 270,000 or so distinct CDR3 sequences, 15% to 20% recorded once. Germline CDR1 MNHNS, CDR2 SASEGT. Trimming pared 6 bases from V and 5 bases from J, leaving 17 bases between. This CDR3 has 15 residues. These data are taken from a study of CD8 T cells in ankylosing spondylitis. General study findings and limits: Disease-linked clones reportedly showed significant enrichment in matched ankylosing spondylitis synovial fluid.

The sample was blood, either unsorted or a sorted T cell fraction (not recorded which). This TCR came from a male donor with ankylosing spondylitis or in good health (not recorded which). This chain joins TRBV6-1 and TRBJ2-1; the D gene is possibly TRBD2 (6 bases). The CDR3 sequence is CASSQGWEANNEQFF. CDR3 bases: TGTGCCAGCAGCCAAGGGTGGGAGGCTAACAATGAGCAGTTCTTC.